This section outlines one TCR beta chain sequence together with its context. Other DNA sequences in this specimen translate into the identical CDR3. This table comes from immunoSEQ multiplex PCR, and its TCRdb copy is limited to in-frame clones, with some not included. The sample lists over 1.4 million clones; roughly 96% were seen once. Trimming cost V 5 bases and J 4 bases, with 11 bases left between them. The CDR3 is made up of 13 amino acids. Germline V gives CDR1 MDHEN, CDR2 SYDVKM. This specimen comes from a study of shared clonotypes between healthy human individuals. The TCR sequence derives from a man aged 30 to 45 in good health. The sequenced sample consisted of naive CD4+ T cells sorted from blood. Documented subset: CD45RA+ positively selected. The V call is TRBV28, the J call TRBJ1-1; no firm D call. CDR3 nucleotides: TGTGCCAGCAGTCCAGATAGGGTCACTGAAGCTTTCTTT. This encodes CASSPDRVTEAFF.